The clone carrying this TCR beta chain was counted only a few times. This CDR3 region has 12 residues. Germline V gene sequence: CDR1 DFQATT, CDR2 SNEGSKA (reference sequence). V was trimmed by 1 base and J by 5 bases, leaving 8 bases between them. The data belong to a study of T cells after yellow fever vaccination. Each CDR3 protein gets one entry after TCRdb re-called the 5' RACE reads with MiXCR. This table has 150,000 to 200,000 distinct CDR3 sequences, around 9.3% appearing once. V usage is TRBV20-1 and J usage is TRBJ1-1; D gene uncertain. This receptor was taken from a man between 18 and 35 years old who received the YFV17D yellow fever vaccine. The specimen comprised CD8+ T cells sorted from PBMCs, sampled 45 days after the yellow fever booster vaccination. CDR3 in DNA: TGCAGTGCTAGAGGCGGAGAAACTGAAGCTTTCTTT. This translates into CSARGGETEAFF.